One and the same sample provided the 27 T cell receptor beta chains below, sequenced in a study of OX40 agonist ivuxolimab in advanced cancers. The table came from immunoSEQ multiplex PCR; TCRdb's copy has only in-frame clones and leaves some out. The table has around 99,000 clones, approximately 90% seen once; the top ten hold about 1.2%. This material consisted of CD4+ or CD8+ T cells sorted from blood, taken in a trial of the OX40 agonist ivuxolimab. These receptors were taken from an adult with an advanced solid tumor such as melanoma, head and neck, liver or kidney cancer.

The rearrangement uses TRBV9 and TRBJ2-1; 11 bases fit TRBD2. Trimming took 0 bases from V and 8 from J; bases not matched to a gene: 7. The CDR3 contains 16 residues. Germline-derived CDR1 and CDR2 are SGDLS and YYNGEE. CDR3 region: CASSVGLAGGYDEQFF. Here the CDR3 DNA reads TGTGCCAGCAGCGTAGGGCTAGCGGGAGGATACGATGAGCAGTTCTTC. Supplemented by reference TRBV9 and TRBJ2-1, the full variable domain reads DSGVTQTPKHLITATGQRVTLRCSPRSGDLSVYWYQQSLDQGLQFLIQYYNGEERAKGNILERFSAQQFPDLHSELNLSSLELGDSALYFCASSVGLAGGYDEQFFGPGTRLTVL.

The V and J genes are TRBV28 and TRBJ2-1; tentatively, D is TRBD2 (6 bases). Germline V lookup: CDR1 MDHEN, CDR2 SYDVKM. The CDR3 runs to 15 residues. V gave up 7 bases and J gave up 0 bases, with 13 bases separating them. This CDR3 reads CASTFSGGSYNEQFF. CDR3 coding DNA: TGTGCCAGCACCTTTAGCGGAGGCTCCTACAATGAGCAGTTCTTC. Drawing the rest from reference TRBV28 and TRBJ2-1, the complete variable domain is DVKVTQSSRYLVKRTGEKVFLECVQDMDHENMFWYRQDPGLGLRLIYFSYDVKMKEKGDIPEGYSVSREKKERFSLILESASTNQTSMYLCASTFSGGSYNEQFFGPGTRLTVL.

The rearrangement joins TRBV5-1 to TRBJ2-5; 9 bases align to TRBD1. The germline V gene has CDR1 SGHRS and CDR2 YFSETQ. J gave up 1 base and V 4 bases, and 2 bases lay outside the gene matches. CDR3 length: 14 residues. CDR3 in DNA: TGCGCCAGCAGCCGGGGACAGGGCCAAGAGACCCAGTACTTC. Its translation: CASSRGQGQETQYF. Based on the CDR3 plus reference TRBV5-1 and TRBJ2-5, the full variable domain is KAGVTQTPRYLIKTRGQQVTLSCSPISGHRSVSWYQQTPGQGLQFLFEYFSETQRNKGNFPGRFSGRQFSNSRSEMNVSTLELGDSALYLCASSRGQGQETQYFGPGTRLLVL.

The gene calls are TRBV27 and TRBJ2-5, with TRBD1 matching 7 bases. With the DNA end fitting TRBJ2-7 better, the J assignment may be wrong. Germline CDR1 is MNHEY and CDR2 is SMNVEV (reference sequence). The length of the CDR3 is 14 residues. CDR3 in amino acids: CASSSPGQNHEQYF. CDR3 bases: TGTGCCAGCAGTTCGCCGGGACAGAACCACGAGCAGTACTTC.

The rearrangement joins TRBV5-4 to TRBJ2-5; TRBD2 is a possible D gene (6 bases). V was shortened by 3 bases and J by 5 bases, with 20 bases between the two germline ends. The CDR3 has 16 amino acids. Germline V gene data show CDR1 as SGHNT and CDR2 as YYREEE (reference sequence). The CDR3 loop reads CASSWGVDRSSETQYF. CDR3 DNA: TGTGCCAGCAGCTGGGGGGTCGACCGAAGTTCGGAGACCCAGTACTTC. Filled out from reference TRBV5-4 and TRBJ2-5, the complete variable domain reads ETGVTQSPTHLIKTRGQQVTLRCSSQSGHNTVSWYQQALGQGPQFIFQYYREEENGRGNFPPRFSGLQFPNYSSELNVNALELDDSALYLCASSWGVDRSSETQYFGPGTRLLVL.

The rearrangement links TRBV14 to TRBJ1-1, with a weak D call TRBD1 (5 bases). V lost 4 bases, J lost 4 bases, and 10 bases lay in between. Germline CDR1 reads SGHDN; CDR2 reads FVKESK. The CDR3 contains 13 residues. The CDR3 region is CASSLVGGTEAFF. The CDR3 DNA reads TGTGCCAGCAGCCTTGTGGGGGGCACTGAAGCTTTCTTT.

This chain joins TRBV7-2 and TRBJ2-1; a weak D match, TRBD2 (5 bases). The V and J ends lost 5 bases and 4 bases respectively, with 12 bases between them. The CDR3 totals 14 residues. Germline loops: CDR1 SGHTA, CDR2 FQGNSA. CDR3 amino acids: CASSPRTHYNEQFF. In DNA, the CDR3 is TGTGCCAGCAGCCCGAGGACTCATTACAATGAGCAGTTCTTC.

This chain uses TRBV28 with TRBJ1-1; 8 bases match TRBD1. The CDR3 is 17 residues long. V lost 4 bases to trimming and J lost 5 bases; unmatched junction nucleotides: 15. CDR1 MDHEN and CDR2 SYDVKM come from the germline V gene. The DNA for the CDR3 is TGTGCCAGCAGTTCCCCCCACAAGACAGGGGTGGAGACTGAAGCTTTCTTT. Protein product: CASSSPHKTGVETEAFF.

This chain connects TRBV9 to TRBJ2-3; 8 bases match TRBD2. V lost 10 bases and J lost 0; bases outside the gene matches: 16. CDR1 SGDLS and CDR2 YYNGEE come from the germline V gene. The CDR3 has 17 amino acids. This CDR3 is CAESAYRGGTSTDTQYF. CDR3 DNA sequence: TGTGCCGAGAGTGCTTACCGGGGGGGAACTAGCACAGATACGCAGTATTTT. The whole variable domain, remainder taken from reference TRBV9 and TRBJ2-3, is DSGVTQTPKHLITATGQRVTLRCSPRSGDLSVYWYQQSLDQGLQFLIQYYNGEERAKGNILERFSAQQFPDLHSELNLSSLELGDSALYFCAESAYRGGTSTDTQYFGPGTRLTVL.

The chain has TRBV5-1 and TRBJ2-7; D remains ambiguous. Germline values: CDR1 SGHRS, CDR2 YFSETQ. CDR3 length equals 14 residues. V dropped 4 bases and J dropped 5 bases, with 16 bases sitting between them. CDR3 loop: CASSQVRPEDEQYF. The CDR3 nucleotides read TGCGCCAGCAGCCAAGTACGCCCCGAGGACGAGCAGTACTTC.

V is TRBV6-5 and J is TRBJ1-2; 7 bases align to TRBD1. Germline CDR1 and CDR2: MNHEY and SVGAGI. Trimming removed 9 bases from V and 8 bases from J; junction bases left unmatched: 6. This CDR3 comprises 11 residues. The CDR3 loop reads CASHTGEGYTF. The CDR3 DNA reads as TGTGCCAGTCACACAGGGGAAGGCTACACCTTC.

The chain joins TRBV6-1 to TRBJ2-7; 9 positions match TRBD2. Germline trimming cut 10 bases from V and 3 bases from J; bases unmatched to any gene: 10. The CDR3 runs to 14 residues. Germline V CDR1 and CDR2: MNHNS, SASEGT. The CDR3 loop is CAKRAGGRIYEQYF. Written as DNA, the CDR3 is TGTGCCAAGAGGGCGGGGGGGCGAATCTACGAGCAGTACTTC.

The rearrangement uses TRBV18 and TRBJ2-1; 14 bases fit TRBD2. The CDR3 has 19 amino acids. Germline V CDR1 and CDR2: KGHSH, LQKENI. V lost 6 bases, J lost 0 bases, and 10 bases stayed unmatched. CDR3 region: CASSERLAGGSSSYNEQFF. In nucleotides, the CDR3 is TGTGCCAGCTCTGAGCGACTAGCGGGAGGGAGCTCCTCCTACAATGAGCAGTTCTTC. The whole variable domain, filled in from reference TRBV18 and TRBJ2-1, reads NAGVMQNPRHLVRRRGQEARLRCSPMKGHSHVYWYRQLPEEGLKFMVYLQKENIIDESGMPKERFSAEFPKEGPSILRIQQVVRGDSAAYFCASSERLAGGSSSYNEQFFGPGTRLTVL.

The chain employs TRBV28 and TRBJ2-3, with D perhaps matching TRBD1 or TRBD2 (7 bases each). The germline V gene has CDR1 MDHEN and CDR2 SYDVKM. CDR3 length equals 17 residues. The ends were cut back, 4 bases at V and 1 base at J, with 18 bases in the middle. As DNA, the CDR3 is TGTGCCAGCAGTTCCCCGACAGGGAGGGGCGGCACAGATACGCAGTATTTT. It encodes CASSSPTGRGGTDTQYF.

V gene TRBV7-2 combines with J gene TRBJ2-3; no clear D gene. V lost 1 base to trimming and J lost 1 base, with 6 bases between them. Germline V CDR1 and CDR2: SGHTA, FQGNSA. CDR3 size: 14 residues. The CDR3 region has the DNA TGTGCCAGCAGCTTAGGCGTACGCACAGATACGCAGTATTTT. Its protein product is CASSLGVRTDTQYF. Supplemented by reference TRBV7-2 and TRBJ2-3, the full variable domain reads GAGVSQSPSNKVTEKGKDVELRCDPISGHTALYWYRQSLGQGLEFLIYFQGNSAPDKSGLPSDRFSAERTGGSVSTLTIQRTQQEDSAVYLCASSLGVRTDTQYFGPGTRLTVL.

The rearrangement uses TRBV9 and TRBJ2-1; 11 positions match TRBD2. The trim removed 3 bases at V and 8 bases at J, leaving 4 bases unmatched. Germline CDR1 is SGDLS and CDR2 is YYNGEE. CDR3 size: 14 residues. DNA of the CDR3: TGTGCCAGCAGCGCGGGACTAGCGGTCTATGAGCAGTTCTTC. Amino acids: CASSAGLAVYEQFF. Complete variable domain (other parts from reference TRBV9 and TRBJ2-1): DSGVTQTPKHLITATGQRVTLRCSPRSGDLSVYWYQQSLDQGLQFLIQYYNGEERAKGNILERFSAQQFPDLHSELNLSSLELGDSALYFCASSAGLAVYEQFFGPGTRLTVL.

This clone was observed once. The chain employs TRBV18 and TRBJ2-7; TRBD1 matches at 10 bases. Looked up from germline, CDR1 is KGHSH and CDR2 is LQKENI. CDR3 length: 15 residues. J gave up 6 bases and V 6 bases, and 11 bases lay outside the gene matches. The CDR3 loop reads CASSAAGTGVGEQYF. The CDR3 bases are TGTGCCAGCTCGGCCGCCGGGACAGGGGTTGGCGAGCAGTACTTC.

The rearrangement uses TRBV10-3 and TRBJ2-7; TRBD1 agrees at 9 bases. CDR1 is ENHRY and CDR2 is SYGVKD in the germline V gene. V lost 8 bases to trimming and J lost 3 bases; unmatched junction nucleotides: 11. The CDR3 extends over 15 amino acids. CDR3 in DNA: TGTGCCATCTCCCTCAAGGGGACAGGGAGCTACGAGCAGTACTTC. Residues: CAISLKGTGSYEQYF.

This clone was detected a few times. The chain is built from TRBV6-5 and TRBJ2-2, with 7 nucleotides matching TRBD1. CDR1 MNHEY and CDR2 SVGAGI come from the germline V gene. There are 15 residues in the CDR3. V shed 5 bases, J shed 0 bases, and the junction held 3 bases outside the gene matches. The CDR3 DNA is TGTGCCAGCAGTAGGGACAGTCCGAACACCGGGGAGCTGTTTTTT. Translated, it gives CASSRDSPNTGELFF.

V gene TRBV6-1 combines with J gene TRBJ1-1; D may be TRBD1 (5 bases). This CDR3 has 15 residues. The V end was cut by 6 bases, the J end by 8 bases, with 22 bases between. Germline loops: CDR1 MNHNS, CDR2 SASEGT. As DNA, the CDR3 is TGTGCCAGCAGGATCTTGGTGGCTGGGACGCGAGAAGCTTTCTTT. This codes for CASRILVAGTREAFF.

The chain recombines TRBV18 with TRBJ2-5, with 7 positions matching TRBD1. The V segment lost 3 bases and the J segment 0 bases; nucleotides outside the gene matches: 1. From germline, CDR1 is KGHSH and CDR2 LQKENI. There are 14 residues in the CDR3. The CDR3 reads CASSPDRYQETQYF. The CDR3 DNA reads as TGTGCCAGCTCACCGGACAGGTACCAAGAGACCCAGTACTTC.

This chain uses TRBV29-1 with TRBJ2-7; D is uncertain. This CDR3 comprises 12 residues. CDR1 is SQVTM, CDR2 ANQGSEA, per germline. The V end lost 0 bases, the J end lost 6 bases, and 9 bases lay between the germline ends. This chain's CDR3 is CSVEESLGEQYF. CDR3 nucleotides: TGCAGCGTTGAAGAATCCCTAGGCGAGCAGTACTTC.

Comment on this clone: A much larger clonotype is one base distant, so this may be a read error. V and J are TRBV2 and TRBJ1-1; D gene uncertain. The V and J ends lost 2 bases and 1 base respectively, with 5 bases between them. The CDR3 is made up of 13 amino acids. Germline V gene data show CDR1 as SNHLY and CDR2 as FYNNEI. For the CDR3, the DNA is TGTGCCAGCAGTGAACAGCCGAACACTGAAGCTTTCTTT. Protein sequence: CASSEQPNTEAFF.

CDR3 nucleotide sequence: TGTGCCAGCAGCTCAACCGGGACCCAAGCCAAAAACATTCAGTACTTC. This translates into CASSSTGTQAKNIQYF. The genes are TRBV7-2 and TRBJ2-4; perhaps D is TRBD1 or TRBD2 (5 bases each). Germline lookup yields CDR1 SGHTA and CDR2 FQGNSA. The CDR3 runs 16 residues. The V end was cut by 4 bases, the J end by 0 bases, with 13 bases between.

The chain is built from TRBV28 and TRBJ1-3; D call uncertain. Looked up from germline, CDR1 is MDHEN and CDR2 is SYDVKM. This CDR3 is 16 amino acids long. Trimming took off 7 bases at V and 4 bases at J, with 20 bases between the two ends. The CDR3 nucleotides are TGTGCCAGCACCGGGCCCGGCTACGTAGGGGGAAACACCATATATTTT. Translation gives CASTGPGYVGGNTIYF.

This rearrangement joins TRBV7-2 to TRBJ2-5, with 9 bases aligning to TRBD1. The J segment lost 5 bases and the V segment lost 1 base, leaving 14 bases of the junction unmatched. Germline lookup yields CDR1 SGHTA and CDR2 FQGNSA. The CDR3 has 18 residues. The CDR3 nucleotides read TGTGCCAGCAGCTTAGTACGGACCGTAACAGGGGGCGCGGAGACCCAGTACTTC. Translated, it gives CASSLVRTVTGGAETQYF. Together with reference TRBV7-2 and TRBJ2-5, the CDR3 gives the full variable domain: GAGVSQSPSNKVTEKGKDVELRCDPISGHTALYWYRQSLGQGLEFLIYFQGNSAPDKSGLPSDRFSAERTGGSVSTLTIQRTQQEDSAVYLCASSLVRTVTGGAETQYFGPGTRLLVL.

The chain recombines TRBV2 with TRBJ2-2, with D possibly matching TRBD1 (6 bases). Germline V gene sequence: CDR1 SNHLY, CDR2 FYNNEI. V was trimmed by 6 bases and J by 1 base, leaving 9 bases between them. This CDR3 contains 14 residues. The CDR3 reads CASSPDRNTGELFF. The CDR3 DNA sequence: TGTGCCAGCAGCCCGGACAGGAACACCGGGGAGCTGTTTTTT.